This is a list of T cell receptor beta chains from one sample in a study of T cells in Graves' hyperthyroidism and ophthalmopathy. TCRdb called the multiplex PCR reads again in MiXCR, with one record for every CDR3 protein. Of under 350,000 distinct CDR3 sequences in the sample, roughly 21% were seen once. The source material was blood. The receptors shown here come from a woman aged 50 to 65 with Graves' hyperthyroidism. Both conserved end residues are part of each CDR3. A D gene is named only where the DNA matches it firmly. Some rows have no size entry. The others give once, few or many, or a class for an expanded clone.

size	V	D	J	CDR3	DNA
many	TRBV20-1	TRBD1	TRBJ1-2	CSARMTGAGGYTF	TGCAGTGCTAGAATGACAGGGGCAGGAGGCTACACCTTC
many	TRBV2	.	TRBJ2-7	CASTFGPPSYEQYF	TGTGCCAGCACATTTGGCCCCCCGTCCTACGAGCAGTACTTC
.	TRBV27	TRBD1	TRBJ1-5	CASSLWGTGGEPQHF	TGTGCCAGCAGTTTATGGGGCACAGGGGGGGAGCCCCAGCATTTT
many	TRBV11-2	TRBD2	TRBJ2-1	CASSSPSSGSSYNEQFF	TGTGCCAGCAGCTCACCATCTAGCGGCAGCTCCTACAATGAGCAGTTCTTC
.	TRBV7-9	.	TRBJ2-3	CASIPGQALSTDTQYF	TGTGCCAGCATCCCCGGGCAGGCCCTGAGCACAGATACGCAGTATTTT
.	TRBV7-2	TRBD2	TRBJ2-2	CASSWTSGNTGELFF	TGTGCCAGCAGCTGGACTAGCGGAAACACCGGGGAGCTGTTTTTT
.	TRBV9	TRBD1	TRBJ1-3	CASSVGTGEYNSGNTIYF	TGTGCCAGCAGCGTCGGGACAGGGGAGTACAACTCTGGAAACACCATATATTTT
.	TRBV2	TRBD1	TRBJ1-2	CASSSGQGNNGYTF	TGTGCCAGCAGTTCGGGACAGGGGAACAATGGCTACACCTTC
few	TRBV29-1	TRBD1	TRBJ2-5	CSSGQAPQETQYF	TGCAGCAGCGGACAGGCCCCCCAAGAGACCCAGTACTTC
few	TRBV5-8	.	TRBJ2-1	CASSLGGSYYNEQFF	TGTGCCAGCAGCTTGGGGGGCTCCTACTACAATGAGCAGTTCTTC
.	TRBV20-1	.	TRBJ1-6	CSARDRTRSYNSPLHF	TGCAGTGCTAGGGATAGGACACGCTCCTATAATTCACCCCTCCACTTT
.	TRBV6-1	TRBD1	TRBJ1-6	CASSLIGTGFNSYNSPLHF	TGTGCCAGCAGTTTGATCGGGACAGGGTTTAACTCCTATAATTCACCCCTCCACTTT
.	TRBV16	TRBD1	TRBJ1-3	CASSPRDRLYF	TGTGCCAGCAGCCCTCGGGACAGACTATATTTT
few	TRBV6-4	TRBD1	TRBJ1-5	CASSEGRGYLQPQHF	TGTGCCAGCAGTGAGGGCAGGGGGTATCTCCAGCCCCAGCATTTT
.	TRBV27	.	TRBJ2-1	CASSFQGPYGQFF	TGTGCCAGCAGTTTCCAGGGGCCCTACGGCCAGTTCTTC
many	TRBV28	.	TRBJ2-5	CASSAAGGTQYF	TGTGCCAGCTCCGCGGCTGGGGGGACCCAGTACTTC
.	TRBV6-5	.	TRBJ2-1	CASSYSGGRSSYNEQFF	TGTGCCAGCAGTTACTCAGGGGGAAGGAGCTCCTACAATGAGCAGTTCTTC
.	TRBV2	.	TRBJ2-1	CASMWSREVMGEQFF	TGTGCCAGCATGTGGAGCAGGGAAGTCATGGGTGAGCAGTTCTTC
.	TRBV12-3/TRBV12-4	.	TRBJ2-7	CASSWTAYEQYF	TGTGCCAGCAGTTGGACAGCTTACGAGCAGTACTTC
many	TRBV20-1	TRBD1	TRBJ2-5	CSATGTDEETQYF	TGCAGTGCTACCGGGACAGATGAGGAGACCCAGTACTTC
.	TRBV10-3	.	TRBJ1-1	CAISDRVSEAFF	TGTGCCATCAGTGACAGGGTCTCTGAAGCTTTCTTT
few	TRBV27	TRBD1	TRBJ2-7	CASRVTGGRQYF	TGTGCCAGCAGGGTGACAGGGGGCCGGCAGTACTTC
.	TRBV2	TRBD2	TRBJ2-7	CASRGTSGNRPYEQYF	TGTGCCAGCAGGGGGACTAGCGGGAACAGGCCCTACGAGCAGTACTTC
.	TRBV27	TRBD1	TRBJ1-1	CASSIQGGGTEAFF	TGTGCCAGCAGTATACAGGGGGGCGGCACTGAAGCTTTCTTT
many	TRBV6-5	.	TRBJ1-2	CASSYSTEGRAGGYTF	TGTGCCAGCAGTTACTCAACCGAAGGGAGGGCGGGAGGCTACACCTTC
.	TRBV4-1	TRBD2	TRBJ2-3	CASSLQDTPGLANPDTQYF	TGCGCCAGCAGCCTACAAGATACCCCGGGACTAGCGAACCCAGATACGCAGTATTTT
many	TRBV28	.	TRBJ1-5	CASRYSGGSNQPQHF	TGTGCCAGCAGGTATTCGGGGGGCAGCAATCAGCCCCAGCATTTT
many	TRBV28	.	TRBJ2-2	CASSRMPGELFF	TGTGCCAGCAGTCGTATGCCCGGGGAGCTGTTTTTT
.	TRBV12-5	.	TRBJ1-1	CASGLVGGPGRAEAFF	TGTGCTAGTGGTTTGGTAGGGGGACCTGGGAGGGCTGAAGCTTTCTTT
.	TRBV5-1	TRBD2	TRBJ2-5	CASSSQAGKGETQYF	TGCGCCAGCAGCTCCCAAGCGGGGAAGGGAGAGACCCAGTACTTC
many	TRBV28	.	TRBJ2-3	CASSSGKSTDTQYF	TGTGCCAGCAGTTCCGGGAAAAGCACAGATACGCAGTATTTT
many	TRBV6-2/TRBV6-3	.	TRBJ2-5	CASSSLLLAEQETQYF	TGTGCCAGCAGTTCACTATTACTAGCAGAGCAAGAGACCCAGTACTTC
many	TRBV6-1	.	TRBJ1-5	CASSEATGPNQPQHF	TGTGCCAGCAGTGAAGCTACGGGGCCTAATCAGCCCCAGCATTTT
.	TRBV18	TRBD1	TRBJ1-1	CASSPRLTGKNTEAFF	TGTGCCAGCTCACCACGGTTGACAGGGAAGAACACTGAAGCTTTCTTT
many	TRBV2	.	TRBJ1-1	CASSEDTEAFF	TGTGCCAGCAGTGAAGACACGGAAGCTTTCTTT
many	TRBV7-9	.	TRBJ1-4	CASSLHIATNEKLFF	TGTGCCAGCAGCCTTCACATCGCAACTAATGAAAAACTGTTTTTT
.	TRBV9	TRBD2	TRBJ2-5	CASSAGLAGGFEKETQYF	TGTGCCAGCAGCGCGGGACTAGCGGGAGGCTTTGAGAAAGAGACCCAGTACTTC
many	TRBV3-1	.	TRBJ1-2	CASSRLGATDYGYTF	TGTGCCAGCAGCCGCCTTGGAGCAACGGACTATGGCTACACCTTC
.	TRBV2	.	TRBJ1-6	CASEGLYNSPLHF	TGTGCCAGCGAGGGCCTATATAATTCACCCCTCCACTTT
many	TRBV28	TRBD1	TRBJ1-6	CASSSDRGRNSPLHF	TGTGCCAGCAGTTCCGACAGGGGGCGAAATTCACCCCTCCACTTT
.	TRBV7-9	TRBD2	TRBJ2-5	CASSLLSGSYQETQYF	TGTGCCAGCAGCCTCTTAAGCGGGAGTTACCAAGAGACCCAGTACTTC
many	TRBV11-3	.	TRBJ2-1	CASSVLDEQFF	TGTGCCAGCAGCGTCCTTGACGAGCAGTTCTTC
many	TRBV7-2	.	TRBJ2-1	CASSRGGVPSSYNEQFF	TGTGCCAGCAGCCGAGGGGGGGTCCCTAGCTCCTACAATGAGCAGTTCTTC
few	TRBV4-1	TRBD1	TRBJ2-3	CASSQRTGGSDTQYF	TGCGCCAGCAGCCAAAGGACAGGGGGGTCAGATACGCAGTATTTT
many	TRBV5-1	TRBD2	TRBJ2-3	CASSLVGTTQSTQYF	TGCGCCAGCAGCCTGGTCGGGACTACTCAGAGCACGCAGTATTTT
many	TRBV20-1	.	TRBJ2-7	CSARDGRVLSYEQYF	TGCAGTGCTAGAGATGGGCGGGTACTCTCCTACGAGCAGTACTTC
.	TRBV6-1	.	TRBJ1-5	CASSELNIPVQPQHF	TGTGCCAGCAGTGAACTGAACATACCCGTACAGCCCCAGCATTTT
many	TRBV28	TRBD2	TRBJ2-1	CASSLGTSGRNEQFF	TGTGCCAGCAGTTTGGGTACTAGCGGGAGAAATGAGCAGTTCTTC
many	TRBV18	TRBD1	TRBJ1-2	CASSPQGAYGYTF	TGTGCCAGCTCACCACAGGGGGCCTATGGCTACACCTTC
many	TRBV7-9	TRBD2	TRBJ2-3	CASSLHPLRLAGVPDTQYF	TGTGCCAGCAGCTTACACCCTCTAAGGCTAGCGGGAGTACCAGATACGCAGTATTTT
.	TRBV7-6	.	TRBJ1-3	CASSNVRNRVPGNTIYF	TGTGCCAGCAGTAACGTGAGAAACAGGGTTCCTGGAAACACCATATATTTT